This T cell receptor (beta chain) stems from a study of a mutant IDH1 vaccine in newly diagnosed glioma. Trimming stripped 4 bases from V and 6 bases from J, with 12 bases between. This CDR3 is 13 amino acids long. Germline V gives CDR1 SGHTA, CDR2 FQGTGA. Measured with immunoSEQ multiplex PCR; TCRdb has only the in-frame clones, and not every one. The top ten clones hold approximately 15% of a sample with about 36,000 clones, under 90% of them seen once. Time point reported: week 11, during vaccination. Alongside topical imiquimod, each dose of vaccine comprised 300 ug of mutant IDH1 20-mer peptide. Remarks on this clone: Its antigen is currently unknown.

Sample: peripheral blood mononuclear cells (PBMCs), taken from a glioma patient whose treatment included an IDH1 peptide vaccine. The clonotype was recovered from a woman aged 30 to 39 with glioma. Some clones in this sample may be carry-over from other donors' samples. V and J are TRBV7-3 and TRBJ1-1; TRBD1 might be the D (5 bases). The CDR3 DNA sequence: TGTGCCAGCAGCTCCTCGGGCAGGGCTGAAGCTTTCTTT. Amino acids: CASSSSGRAEAFF.